The 21 T cell receptor beta chains below all came from one sample that was sequenced in a study of blood T cells in healthy people across ages (dated by TCRdb to the mid-2010s). The method behind the library was 5' RACE. TCRdb lists the instrument as Illumina HiSeq 2500. A second PCR of 7 to 11 cycles was run with a J-beta primer mix and a sample-barcoded 5' primer. The public reads were run again by TCRdb, first through fastp at Q25 and then through MiXCR, and only productive beta chains were kept. One record per CDR3 amino acid sequence lists the most common genes and DNA. The sample records 700,000 to 800,000 distinct CDR3 sequences, roughly 44% of which are singletons. The ten biggest clones cover roughly 19% of the sample. The material sequenced was blood. The receptor source for this set is a woman aged 55-70 years in good health.

Remarks on this clonotype: Being one base from a much bigger clone, this may be a read error. The chain employs TRBV29-1 and TRBJ2-1; no reliable D call. Trimming shortened V by 7 bases and J by 13 bases, and 23 bases separated the two germline ends. Germline CDR1 and CDR2: SQVTM and ANQGSEA. The length of the CDR3 is 13 residues. The DNA of the CDR3 is TGCAGCGCCCTACCACTAAACCACGAGACCCAGTTCTTC. Translating it yields CSALPLNHETQFF.

The V call is TRBV29-1, the J call TRBJ2-3; no definite D call. V dropped 3 bases and J dropped 5 bases, with 15 bases sitting between them. Per germline, CDR1 SQVTM and CDR2 ANQGSEA. The CDR3 consists of 14 residues. CDR3 sequence reads: CSVDPTIVRDTQYF. DNA of the CDR3: TGCAGCGTTGACCCCACCATCGTGCGAGATACGCAGTATTTT.

This chain uses TRBV20-1 with TRBJ2-1; 12 bases line up with TRBD2. Trimming at V came to 4 bases and at J to 5 bases, leaving 6 bases not matched to a gene. Looked up from germline, CDR1 is DFQATT and CDR2 is SNEGSKA (reference sequence). There are 15 residues in the CDR3. The CDR3 protein is CSATRGLAGHNEQFF. CDR3 nucleotides: TGCAGTGCTACTAGGGGACTAGCGGGCCACAATGAGCAGTTCTTC.

The rearrangement links TRBV6-6 to TRBJ2-4; 10 bases fit TRBD1. Germline V CDR1 and CDR2: MNHNY, SVGAGI (reference sequence). This CDR3 region has 15 residues. V was pared by 7 bases and J by 13 bases, with 16 bases of the junction left unmatched. CDR3 DNA: TGTGCCAGCACACCCGCTCGACAGGGGGCCGAAGAGCAGTACTTC. This gives the protein CASTPARQGAEEQYF.

A single count supports this clonotype. The chain carries TRBV5-6 and TRBJ2-2; unclear D gene. The CDR3 runs to 14 residues. Germline CDR1 is SGHDT and CDR2 is YYEEEE. Between the trimmed V and J ends, which lost 4 bases and 6 bases, there was a span of 13 bases. CDR3 sequence reads: CASSPEGSAGELFF. The CDR3 bases are TGTGCCAGCAGCCCAGAAGGGTCTGCCGGGGAGCTGTTTTTT.

Many counts were recorded for this clonotype. CDR3 nucleotides: TGCAGCGTTCGGGGGACAGGGGAATACAATGAGCAGTTCTTC. This translates into CSVRGTGEYNEQFF. This chain links TRBV29-1 with TRBJ2-1; TRBD1 agrees at 10 bases. The trim removed 5 bases at V and 4 bases at J, leaving 5 bases unmatched. CDR1 is SQVTM and CDR2 is ANQGSEA in the germline V gene. The CDR3 spans 14 residues.

This chain joins TRBV13 and TRBJ2-7, with D unresolved. The better agreement between TRBJ2-5 and the DNA end casts doubt on the J call. The CDR3 sequence is 13 residues long. Germline V gives CDR1 PRHDT, CDR2 FYEKMQ (reference sequence). In nucleotides, the CDR3 is TGTGCCAGCGATTCCAGACTGGGGAAGACCCAGTACTTC. It translates to CASDSRLGKTQYF.

This clonotype has only a few counts. The chain employs TRBV7-3 and TRBJ2-1; 14 bases are shared with TRBD2. CDR3 length equals 16 residues. Losses at the gene ends were 4 bases for V and 3 bases for J; bases not matched to a gene: 2. CDR1 SGHTA and CDR2 FQGTGA come from the germline V gene. The CDR3 DNA reads as TGTGCCAGCAGCTCGGGACTAGCGGGAGACTACAATGAGCAGTTCTTC. It encodes CASSSGLAGDYNEQFF.

CDR3 residues: CASTTNSNEQFF. The CDR3 DNA follows: TGTGCCAGCACTACAAACAGCAATGAGCAGTTCTTC. J is TRBJ2-1 and V is TRBV28; no clear D gene. The V and J ends lost 7 bases and 6 bases respectively, with 10 bases between them. The V gene's germline CDR1 is MDHEN and CDR2 SYDVKM. The CDR3 sequence is 12 residues long. Filled out from reference TRBV28 and TRBJ2-1, the complete variable domain reads DVKVTQSSRYLVKRTGEKVFLECVQDMDHENMFWYRQDPGLGLRLIYFSYDVKMKEKGDIPEGYSVSREKKERFSLILESASTNQTSMYLCASTTNSNEQFFGPGTRLTVL.

J is TRBJ2-4 and V is TRBV7-8, with TRBD1 matching over 8 bases. J lost 3 bases, V lost 5 bases, and 9 bases had no gene match. Germline assignment: CDR1 SGHVS and CDR2 FQNEAQ. The CDR3 covers 16 residues. CDR3 nucleotides: TGTGCCAGCAGCCGAGGAGTAGACAGGGGCAAAAACATTCAGTACTTC. Translated: CASSRGVDRGKNIQYF.

The chain joins TRBV7-2 to TRBJ2-1; 8 bases match TRBD1. Germline loops: CDR1 SGHTA, CDR2 FQGNSA. The CDR3 spans 11 residues. Trimming at V came to 5 bases and at J to 10 bases, leaving 1 base not matched to a gene. This chain's CDR3 is CASSRQGEQFF. The CDR3, as DNA: TGTGCCAGCAGCCGACAGGGGGAGCAGTTCTTC.

The genes are TRBV6-2 or TRBV6-3 and TRBJ1-2; maybe TRBD1 (5 bases). Germline CDR1 MNHEY, CDR2 SVGEGT. The V gene lost 2 bases and the J gene lost 4 bases, with 8 bases spanning the gap. The CDR3 runs to 13 residues. The CDR3 DNA is TGTGCCAGCAGTTACGATACAGGCTATGGCTACACCTTC. Translation: CASSYDTGYGYTF.

This chain uses TRBV20-1 with TRBJ2-7; D might be TRBD1 or TRBD2, each matching 5 bases. The germline gives CDR1 DFQATT, CDR2 SNEGSKA (reference sequence). Trimming shortened V by 5 bases and J by 10 bases, and 12 bases separated the two germline ends. The length of the CDR3 is 10 residues. In DNA, the CDR3 is TGCAGTGCTCTAGGGACCGCCCAGTACTTC. It encodes CSALGTAQYF.

This clonotype was detected many times. The V call is TRBV6-1, the J call TRBJ2-5; D ambiguous. With 1 base removed from V and 1 base from J, the gap between germline ends came to 7 bases. The germline V gene has CDR1 MNHNS and CDR2 SASEGT. CDR3 length: 14 amino acids. The CDR3 coding sequence is TGTGCCAGCAGTGAAGACAGACGCCAAGAGACCCAGTACTTC. This sequence encodes CASSEDRRQETQYF.

This clonotype has ten or more counts. The chain joins TRBV7-9 to TRBJ1-6, with D possibly TRBD1 on 5 matching bases. In germline, CDR1 is SEHNR, CDR2 FQNEAQ (reference sequence). V was shortened by 5 bases and J by 2 bases, with 10 bases between the two germline ends. This CDR3 is built from 15 residues. The CDR3 sequence: CASSQGGPYNSPLHF. DNA for the CDR3: TGTGCCAGCAGCCAGGGAGGGCCCTATAATTCACCCCTCCACTTT.

In its sample, this clonotype was seen a few times. The chain joins TRBV11-2 to TRBJ2-5; D unresolved. The CDR3 covers 13 residues. The ends were cut back, 1 base at V and 4 bases at J, with 7 bases in the middle. Germline V CDR1 and CDR2: SGHAT, FQNNGV. The CDR3 sequence: CASSLGDRETQYF. The CDR3 nucleotides are TGTGCCAGCAGCTTAGGGGATAGAGAGACCCAGTACTTC. Using reference TRBV11-2 and TRBJ2-5 for the parts outside the CDR3, the full variable domain is EAGVAQSPRYKIIEKRQSVAFWCNPISGHATLYWYQQILGQGPKLLIQFQNNGVVDDSQLPKDRFSAERLKGVDSTLKIQPAKLEDSAVYLCASSLGDRETQYFGPGTRLLVL.

The gene calls are TRBV2 and TRBJ2-7; possible D gene TRBD1, 6 bases. V gave up 8 bases and J gave up 1 base, with 18 bases separating them. This CDR3 is built from 15 residues. The germline V gene encodes CDR1 SNHLY and CDR2 FYNNEI. The DNA for the CDR3 is TGTGCCAGCGAGACAGGTCGATGGGAATCCTACGAGCAGTACTTC. Amino acid sequence: CASETGRWESYEQYF.

This clonotype was seen only a few times. J is TRBJ1-2 and V is TRBV25-1; 12 bases are shared with TRBD1. The germline CDR1 and CDR2 sequences are MGHDK and SYGVNS. V trimming: 7 bases; J trimming: 4 bases; junction bases outside the gene matches: 7. The CDR3 is made up of 15 amino acids. The CDR3 DNA follows: TGTGCCAGCACCCGTGGGACAGGGGGCGCCTATGGCTACACCTTC. Protein sequence: CASTRGTGGAYGYTF.

The chain combines TRBV4-1 with TRBJ2-1; 9 nucleotides line up with TRBD1. The CDR3 contains 18 residues. Trimming cost V 1 base and J 3 bases; bases outside gene matches: 10. CDR1 and CDR2 from the germline V gene are MGHRA and YSYEKL. The CDR3 region has the DNA TGCGCCAGCAGCCAAGCAGGGCTCGTGGGACAGGGCTACAATGAGCAGTTCTTC. It yields the protein CASSQAGLVGQGYNEQFF.

The genes are TRBV20-1 and TRBJ2-7; 8 nucleotides align to TRBD2. The V segment lost 2 bases and the J segment 7 bases; nucleotides outside the gene matches: 10. CDR3 length: 14 residues. Germline values: CDR1 DFQATT, CDR2 SNEGSKA (reference sequence). The CDR3 DNA sequence: TGCAGTGCTAGACGGAGCGGGAGTAAGAATGAGCAGTACTTC. This sequence encodes CSARRSGSKNEQYF.

The J gene is TRBJ2-1, the V gene TRBV9; 10 bases line up with TRBD2. Trimming removed 4 bases from V and 1 base from J; junction bases left unmatched: 14. This CDR3 is 19 amino acids long. Germline V gives CDR1 SGDLS, CDR2 YYNGEE. The CDR3 nucleotides read TGTGCCAGCAGCTCCCCCGGGACTAGCGTAGATGGGTCCTACAATGAGCAGTTCTTC. Its protein product is CASSSPGTSVDGSYNEQFF.